The 22 T cell receptor beta chains presented below share a single source sample, sequenced in a study of T cells in Graves' hyperthyroidism and ophthalmopathy. Amplified regions were TCR beta CDR3 sequences from RNA transcripts. TCR CDR3 underwent first-round RT-PCR with the HTBI primer set. MiXCR, run by TCRdb on the multiplex PCR reads, gives a single entry per CDR3 protein. The sample carries over 250,000 distinct CDR3 sequences, roughly an eighth recorded once. The sequencing input was blood. The receptors come from a woman aged 40-49 years with Graves' ophthalmopathy.

At least ten counts were recorded for this clonotype. CDR3 nucleotide sequence: TGTGCCAGCAGCTTAGGGTTTACGCTCCTGGGTGAGCAGTTCTTC. Its protein product is CASSLGFTLLGEQFF. This chain uses TRBV11-2 with TRBJ2-1; unclear D gene. The germline CDR1 and CDR2 sequences are SGHAT and FQNNGV. CDR3 size: 15 residues. Between the trimmed V and J ends, which lost 1 base and 9 bases, there was a span of 16 bases.

This clonotype was seen repeatedly, ten times or more. V gene TRBV11-3 combines with J gene TRBJ2-7, with a weak D call TRBD1 (5 bases). This CDR3 has 15 residues. Germline CDR1 and CDR2: SGHNT and YENEEA. V gave up 6 bases and J gave up 0 bases, with 15 bases separating them. The CDR3 loop reads CASSRQFLTSYEQYF. CDR3 sequence (DNA): TGTGCCAGCAGTCGACAGTTCCTCACCTCCTACGAGCAGTACTTC.

This clonotype was found many times. The chain links TRBV11-2 to TRBJ2-3; D may be TRBD2 (6 bases). The CDR3 contains 14 residues. Per the germline V gene, CDR1 is SGHAT and CDR2 is FQNNGV. V lost 3 bases and J 6 bases, leaving 13 bases between the germline ends. The CDR3 nucleotides are TGTGCCAGCAGCTTGTCGACTAGTCGGGATACGCAGTATTTT. Amino acid sequence: CASSLSTSRDTQYF.

V is TRBV20-1 and J is TRBJ2-2; 8 bases line up with TRBD2. Unmatched junction bases numbered 11, after V lost 4 bases and J lost 1 base. The CDR3 has 17 residues. Germline V gene sequence: CDR1 DFQATT, CDR2 SNEGSKA (reference sequence). CDR3 residues: CSANLGKLAVNTGELFF. In DNA, the CDR3 is TGCAGTGCTAATTTAGGGAAACTAGCGGTGAACACCGGGGAGCTGTTTTTT.

This clonotype was found once. One base away lies a much larger clone, so this may be a sequencing read error. The V call is TRBV12-5, the J call TRBJ2-3, with D hard to call. Germline CDR1 and CDR2: LGHNT and FRNRAP. This CDR3 region has 14 residues. CDR3 loop: CAGGLGFQTDTQYF. Written as DNA, the CDR3 is TGTGCTGGTGGTTTGGGGTTCCAGACAGATACGCAGTATTTT.

In its sample, this clonotype was seen a few times. The chain links TRBV19 to TRBJ1-5; possible D gene TRBD1, 6 bases. Germline-derived CDR1 and CDR2 are LNHDA and SQIVND (reference sequence). The V end was cut by 6 bases, the J end by 7 bases, with 19 bases between. The CDR3 is 15 amino acids. The CDR3 DNA is TGTGCCAGTAGCCGTCCCTCCACAGGGCCCCAGCCCCAGCATTTT. It codes for CASSRPSTGPQPQHF. The full variable domain, completed using reference TRBV19 and TRBJ1-5, is DGGITQSPKYLFRKEGQNVTLSCEQNLNHDAMYWYRQDPGQGLRLIYYSQIVNDFQKGDIAEGYSVSREKKESFPLTVTSAQKNPTAFYLCASSRPSTGPQPQHFGDGTRLSIL.

This clonotype was recorded a few times. The chain employs TRBV5-5 and TRBJ1-2; D perhaps matches TRBD1 (5 bases). Deletions cut 4 bases from V and 4 bases from J, with 17 bases between. The CDR3 consists of 15 residues. Per germline, CDR1 SGHKS and CDR2 YYEKEE (reference sequence). The CDR3 reads CASSPPGDVLYGYTF. Written as DNA, the CDR3 is TGTGCCAGCAGCCCACCTGGGGACGTCCTCTATGGCTACACCTTC.

This clonotype was observed many times. Here the CDR3 reads CASSLDTTYSNQPQHF. The CDR3 bases are TGTGCCAGCAGCTTAGACACAACTTATAGCAATCAGCCCCAGCATTTT. This rearrangement joins TRBV7-2 to TRBJ1-5; no firm D call. This CDR3 spans 16 amino acids. Per the germline V gene, CDR1 is SGHTA and CDR2 is FQGNSA. Deletions cut 1 base from V and 0 bases from J, with 10 bases between.

This clonotype was recorded at least ten times. The chain is built from TRBV28 and TRBJ1-1; possible D gene TRBD1, 6 bases. This CDR3 region has 14 residues. The germline V and J ends were trimmed by 7 bases and 3 bases, with 15 bases remaining between them. Germline V gene sequence: CDR1 MDHEN, CDR2 SYDVKM. Here the CDR3 DNA reads TGTGCCAGCACTTCGGGAGGGGGGGACACTGAAGCTTTCTTT. As protein: CASTSGGGDTEAFF.

The rearrangement uses TRBV19 and TRBJ2-2; D not resolved. V shed 3 bases and J shed 6 bases, with 8 bases lying between them. From germline, CDR1 is LNHDA and CDR2 SQIVND (reference sequence). The CDR3 is made up of 13 amino acids. This CDR3 reads CASSIGYSGELFF. The CDR3 DNA sequence: TGTGCCAGTAGTATCGGGTACTCCGGGGAGCTGTTTTTT.

This clonotype was seen many times. This chain's CDR3 is CANPLRLAGKYEQYF. CDR3 nucleotides: TGTGCCAACCCGTTAAGACTAGCGGGGAAATACGAGCAGTACTTC. V is TRBV12-3 or TRBV12-4 and J is TRBJ2-7; 11 bases align to TRBD2. The length of the CDR3 is 15 residues. The trim removed 10 bases at V and 4 bases at J, leaving 12 bases unmatched.

This clonotype was detected many times. The rearrangement links TRBV2 to TRBJ2-3; D possibly matches TRBD1 or TRBD2 (6 bases each). V was pared by 2 bases and J by 0 bases, with 12 bases between. Germline assignment: CDR1 SNHLY and CDR2 FYNNEI. CDR3 length equals 16 residues. CDR3 sequence reads: CASSERGAGSTDTQYF. CDR3 bases: TGTGCCAGCAGTGAAAGGGGGGCAGGTAGCACAGATACGCAGTATTTT.

This sequence joins TRBV6-4 and TRBJ2-6; D might be TRBD1 (6 bases). Germline CDR1 and CDR2: MRHNA and SNTAGT. V gave up 5 bases and J gave up 3 bases, with 11 bases separating them. The CDR3 length is 15 residues. In DNA form, the CDR3 reads TGTGCCAGCAGTTTCCAGGGGTATGGGGCCAACGTCCTGACTTTC. Translated: CASSFQGYGANVLTF.

Ten or more counts support this clonotype. The J gene is TRBJ1-1, the V gene TRBV2; 8 bases fit TRBD1. The V and J ends lost 9 bases and 3 bases, in that order; junction bases with no gene match: 12. Germline lookup yields CDR1 SNHLY and CDR2 FYNNEI. This CDR3 comprises 15 residues. CDR3 loop: CASKTGAPYYTEAFF. CDR3 nucleotides: TGTGCCAGTAAGACAGGGGCCCCCTATTACACTGAAGCTTTCTTT. The full variable domain, its missing parts supplied by reference TRBV2 and TRBJ1-1, is EPEVTQTPSHQVTQMGQEVILRCVPISNHLYFYWYRQILGQKVEFLVSFYNNEISEKSEIFDDQFSVERPDGSNFTLKIRSTKLEDSAMYFCASKTGAPYYTEAFFGQGTRLTVV.

This clonotype occurred many times. The chain carries TRBV20-1 and TRBJ1-1; D unresolved. Trimming removed 0 bases at V and 6 bases at J, with 14 bases between. CDR3 length: 14 amino acids. CDR1 and CDR2 from the germline V gene are DFQATT and SNEGSKA (reference sequence). The DNA of the CDR3 is TGCAGTGCTAGAGAGGACGAGACTATCCCTGAAGCTTTCTTT. The encoded protein is CSAREDETIPEAFF.

The genes are TRBV12-3 or TRBV12-4 and TRBJ1-1; the D gene is possibly TRBD1 (5 bases). The V gene lost 6 bases and the J gene lost 0 bases, with 14 bases spanning the gap. This CDR3 is 15 amino acids long. The CDR3 bases are TGTGCCAGCAGAAGGGGAGCAGGAATGAACACTGAAGCTTTCTTT. It encodes CASRRGAGMNTEAFF.

The sample holds many counts of this clonotype. This chain joins TRBV5-1 and TRBJ2-1; D unclear. The CDR3 runs 14 residues. Germline CDR1 and CDR2: SGHRS and YFSETQ. V was cut by 7 bases and J by 6 bases, with 17 bases left in between. In DNA, the CDR3 is TGCGCCAGCGTCATGCATGCCCAGGCCAATGAGCAGTTCTTC. It codes for CASVMHAQANEQFF.

The V and J genes are TRBV4-1 and TRBJ2-5; D is possibly TRBD1 (5 bases). The CDR3 runs to 14 residues. CDR1 is MGHRA and CDR2 is YSYEKL in the germline V gene. V lost 3 bases and J lost 1, with 9 bases in between. The DNA of the CDR3 is TGCGCCAGCAGCCAGGACATCTTCCAAGAGACCCAGTACTTC. It encodes CASSQDIFQETQYF.

This clonotype came up a few times. The chain recombines TRBV19 with TRBJ1-6; TRBD1 aligns across 11 bases. V lost 1 base, J lost 10 bases, and 9 bases stayed unmatched. The germline gives CDR1 LNHDA, CDR2 SQIVND (reference sequence). The CDR3 has 17 residues. DNA of the CDR3: TGTGCCAGTAGTATAGGGACAGGGGGCGCGGTAGTATCACCCCTCCACTTT. It encodes CASSIGTGGAVVSPLHF. Filled out from reference TRBV19 and TRBJ1-6, the complete variable domain reads DGGITQSPKYLFRKEGQNVTLSCEQNLNHDAMYWYRQDPGQGLRLIYYSQIVNDFQKGDIAEGYSVSREKKESFPLTVTSAQKNPTAFYLCASSIGTGGAVVSPLHFGNGTRLTVT.

Ten or more counts support this clonotype. The V gene is TRBV7-6, the J gene TRBJ1-1; tentative D call: TRBD1 (5 bases). Germline loops: CDR1 SGHVS, CDR2 FNYEAQ. CDR3 length: 13 amino acids. The germline V and J ends were trimmed by 5 bases and 2 bases, with 9 bases remaining between them. CDR3 protein: CASSADSNTEAFF. As DNA, the CDR3 is TGTGCCAGCAGCGCAGACAGTAACACTGAAGCTTTCTTT. Looking up the rest from reference TRBV7-6 and TRBJ1-1 gives the full variable domain: GAGVSQSPRYKVTKRGQDVALRCDPISGHVSLYWYRQALGQGPEFLTYFNYEAQQDKSGLPNDRFSAERPEGSISTLTIQRTEQRDSAMYRCASSADSNTEAFFGQGTRLTVV.

This clonotype was recorded many times. The chain uses TRBV27 and TRBJ2-7, with 11 bases that match TRBD2. V lost 8 bases, J lost 3 bases, and 6 bases stayed unmatched. This CDR3 is built from 14 residues. The germline CDR1 and CDR2 sequences are MNHEY and SMNVEV (reference sequence). The CDR3 nucleotides are TGTGCCAGCGGCCTAGCGGGGGGATTCTACGAGCAGTACTTC. It yields the protein CASGLAGGFYEQYF.

The V and J genes are TRBV24-1 and TRBJ2-1; no clear D. Germline-derived CDR1 and CDR2 are KGHDR and SFDVKD. This CDR3 spans 14 amino acids. V was pared by 4 bases and J by 7 bases, with 13 bases between. CDR3 coding DNA: TGTGCCACCAGTGACCAGGTGCAACAGAATGAGCAGTTCTTC. The encoded protein is CATSDQVQQNEQFF.